This TCR beta chain was sequenced during a study of somatic mutations in cytotoxic T cells in rheumatoid arthritis. Notes on the study in general: The authors did not know the antigen targets of the expanded CD8+ clones.

Concerning this clone itself: Its antigen is currently unknown.

Repertoires were generated with immunoSEQ multiplex PCR, while TCRdb's copy carries only in-frame clones and drops some. The sample gives fewer than 14,000 clones, 70% to 80% of which show up once; around a third is in the top ten. This CDR3 spans 13 amino acids. The germline V gene encodes CDR1 MNHNY and CDR2 SVGAGI (reference sequence). The source is an adult with rheumatoid arthritis. The chain couples TRBV6-6 to TRBJ2-5; D call uncertain. Gene TRBJ2-7 matches the end of the DNA better, so the J call may be wrong. The sequenced sample consisted of CD8+ T cells sorted from blood. CDR3 region: CASSYSRSYEQYF. The CDR3 DNA sequence: TGTGCCAGCAGTTACTCGAGGTCCTACGAGCAGTACTTC.